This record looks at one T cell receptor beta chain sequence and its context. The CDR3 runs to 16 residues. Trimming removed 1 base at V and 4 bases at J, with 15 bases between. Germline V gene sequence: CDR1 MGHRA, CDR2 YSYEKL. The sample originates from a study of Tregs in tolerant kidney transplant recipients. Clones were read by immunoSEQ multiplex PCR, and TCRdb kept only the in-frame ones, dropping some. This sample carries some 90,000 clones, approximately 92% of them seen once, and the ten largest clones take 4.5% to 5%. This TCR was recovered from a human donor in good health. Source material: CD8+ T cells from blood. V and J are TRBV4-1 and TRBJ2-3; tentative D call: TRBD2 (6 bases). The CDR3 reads CASSQARSGYPDTQYF. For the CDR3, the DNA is TGCGCCAGCAGCCAAGCAAGGAGCGGGTATCCAGATACGCAGTATTTT.